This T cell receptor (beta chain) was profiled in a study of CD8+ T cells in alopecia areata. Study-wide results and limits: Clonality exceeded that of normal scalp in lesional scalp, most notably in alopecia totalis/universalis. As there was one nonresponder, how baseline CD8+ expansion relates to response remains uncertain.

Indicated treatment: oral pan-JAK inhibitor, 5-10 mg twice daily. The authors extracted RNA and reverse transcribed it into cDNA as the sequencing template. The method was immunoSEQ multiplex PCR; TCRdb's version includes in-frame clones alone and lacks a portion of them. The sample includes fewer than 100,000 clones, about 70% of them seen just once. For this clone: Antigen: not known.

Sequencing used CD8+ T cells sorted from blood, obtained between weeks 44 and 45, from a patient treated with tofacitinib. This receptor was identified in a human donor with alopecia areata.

CDR3 in DNA: TGCGCCAGCAGCCAAGATAACGGGATTACGAGGGAAGCTTTCTTT. It encodes CASSQDNGITREAFF. This chain connects TRBV4-3 to TRBJ1-1; D remains ambiguous. Between the trimmed V and J ends, which lost 0 bases and 8 bases, there was a span of 16 bases. CDR3 length: 15 residues. The germline V gene encodes CDR1 LGHNA and CDR2 YSLEER.